This is a list of T cell receptor beta chains from one sample in a study of shared clonotypes between healthy human individuals. Here immunoSEQ multiplex PCR was the method, and the copy in TCRdb shows in-frame clones only, minus some. The profile shows some 2.1 million clones, about 95% of them singletons. The sequenced material came from naive CD4+ T cells sorted from blood. These receptors all come from a man younger than 35 in good health. CDR3s include the opening cysteine and the closing phenylalanine or tryptophan. The D gene is left open where the match is weak. Rows may omit the clone size; those that give it use once, few, many or a size class.

abundance	v_gene	j_gene	d_gene	CDR3nt	CDR3aa
NA	TRBV6-5	TRBJ2-1	TRBD2	TGTGCCAGCAGTCCTAGCGGGAGGGCCTCGGAGCAGTTCTTC	CASSPSGRASEQFF
NA	TRBV28	TRBJ1-5	TRBD1	TGTGCCAGCAGCCTCAACCGGGACAGGGGGCTATTTCAGCCCCAGCATTTT	CASSLNRDRGLFQPQHF
NA	TRBV5-1	TRBJ1-1	NA	TGCGCCAGCAGCTTGAACCCTCCCGAGAACACTGAAGCTTTCTTT	CASSLNPPENTEAFF
NA	TRBV7-9	TRBJ2-3	NA	TGTGCCAGCAGCCCCAACCGGGGGCCGAGGGAATTAGATACGCAGTATTTT	CASSPNRGPRELDTQYF
few	TRBV9	TRBJ1-3	NA	TGTGCCAGCAGCGTGGGAAGCTCTGGAAACACCATATATTTT	CASSVGSSGNTIYF
NA	TRBV7-2	TRBJ2-7	NA	TGTGCCAGCAGCTCCCTTGGGCGGCCCTACGAGCAGTACTTC	CASSSLGRPYEQYF
NA	TRBV29-1	TRBJ1-5	NA	TGCAGCGTTGAGGTCGCAGGGGCGAATAGCAATCAGCCCCAGCATTTT	CSVEVAGANSNQPQHF
NA	TRBV10-2	TRBJ2-5	TRBD1	TGCGCCAGCAGACCCGGGACAGAACAAGAGACCCAGTACTTC	CASRPGTEQETQYF
NA	TRBV11-2	TRBJ1-1	NA	TGTGCCAGCAGCTTAGTGGGCGGCGCTGAAGCTTTCTTT	CASSLVGGAEAFF
NA	TRBV10-3	TRBJ2-5	NA	TGTGCCATCAGTGATTTCGGAGGTCAAGAGACCCAGTACTTC	CAISDFGGQETQYF
NA	TRBV15	TRBJ2-1	TRBD2	TGTGCCACCAGCAGAGATGGCCGGGGGGCCTACAATGAGCAGTTCTTC	CATSRDGRGAYNEQFF
NA	TRBV7-8	TRBJ2-7	TRBD1	TGTGCCAGCAGCTTAGGGCAGGGGGCGAAAGCTGACGAGCAGTACTTC	CASSLGQGAKADEQYF
NA	TRBV5-1	TRBJ2-5	NA	TGCGCCAGCAGCTTGGTGTTGGTAGGAGAGACCCAGTACTTC	CASSLVLVGETQYF
NA	TRBV6-1	TRBJ1-5	NA	TGTGCCAGCAGCCAGGGACTAGGGGTTATGCAGCCCCAGCATTTT	CASSQGLGVMQPQHF
NA	TRBV9	TRBJ2-7	TRBD2	TGTGCCAGCAGCGTAGTTGCGGGAGGGCCTCAGTACTTC	CASSVVAGGPQYF
NA	TRBV28	TRBJ1-4	NA	TGTGCCATAGGACGAACTAATGAAAAACTGTTTTTT	CAIGRTNEKLFF
once	TRBV18	TRBJ2-7	TRBD1	TGTGCCAGCTCCTCACGGGACAGGGGCTACGAGCAGTACTTC	CASSSRDRGYEQYF
NA	TRBV5-1	TRBJ1-2	NA	TGCGCCAGCAGCTTCGACCCAAGGACAGCTGGGGGCTACACCTTC	CASSFDPRTAGGYTF
NA	TRBV6-6	TRBJ1-1	NA	TGTGCCAGCAGAGAGGGGTTTTTTACTGAAGCTTTCTTT	CASREGFFTEAFF
NA	TRBV5-1	TRBJ2-3	NA	TGCGCCAGCAGCATAGGGCACCGAAGCACAGATACGCAGTATTTT	CASSIGHRSTDTQYF